The 9 T cell receptor beta chains below were found in one sample sequenced in a study of T cell clusters in autoimmune cytopenias. Approximately 36,000 genome equivalents of blood DNA were amplified for TRB. TRB was amplified by touch-down multiplex PCR, primer pools A and B combined. TCRdb reworked the multiplex PCR reads into one entry per CDR3 protein, no DNA. This specimen shows around 5,000 distinct CDR3 sequences; the ten leading clones hold less than 8.5%. Sequencing was done on a sample of peripheral blood. The receptor source for this set is a human donor with an autoimmune cytopenia or autoimmune hepatitis (not recorded which).

By frequency, this clonotype is medium-sized. This chain uses TRBV15 with TRBJ2-3; the D call of TRBD2 rests on TCRdb alone, since no DNA is present to check it. This CDR3 is built from 16 residues. Per germline, CDR1 LNHNV and CDR2 YYDKDF (reference sequence). CDR3 protein: CATSPHPRGLTDTQYF.

This chain joins TRBV20-1 and TRBJ2-3; no DNA is available, so the TRBD2 call from TCRdb remains unchecked. Germline V gene lookup returns CDR1 DFQATT and CDR2 SNEGSKA (reference sequence). CDR3 size: 15 residues. The CDR3 spells CSASSASGNTDTQYF.

V is TRBV5-6 and J is TRBJ1-3. Germline V gene sequence: CDR1 SGHDT, CDR2 YYEEEE. This CDR3 contains 13 residues. The CDR3 region is CASIGVNGNTIYF.

V and J are TRBV6-6 and TRBJ2-2; absent DNA, TCRdb's TRBD2 call cannot be checked. Germline V gene sequence: CDR1 MNHNY, CDR2 SVGAGI (reference sequence). The CDR3 extends over 17 amino acids. CDR3 loop: CASSYRSAGGPRGELFF.

By frequency, this clonotype registers medium-sized (0.01 to 0.1%). The rearrangement links TRBV6-6 to TRBJ2-1; checking the TCRdb D call of TRBD1 is not possible without DNA. The CDR3 totals 14 residues. Germline V CDR1 and CDR2: MNHNY, SVGAGI (reference sequence). CDR3 amino acids: CASSYSNRDNEQFF.

The chain carries TRBV19 and TRBJ1-1; no DNA is available, so the TRBD1 call from TCRdb remains unchecked. CDR3 length: 18 residues. Germline CDR1 reads LNHDA; CDR2 reads SQIVND (reference sequence). The CDR3 loop is CASSAAGQWVPINTEAFF. The complete variable domain, with remaining parts taken from reference TRBV19 and TRBJ1-1, reads DGGITQSPKYLFRKEGQNVTLSCEQNLNHDAMYWYRQDPGQGLRLIYYSQIVNDFQKGDIAEGYSVSREKKESFPLTVTSAQKNPTAFYLCASSAAGQWVPINTEAFFGQGTRLTVV.

According to its frequency, this clonotype is large. The genes are TRBV29-1 and TRBJ2-2. CDR3 size: 11 residues. Germline CDR1 SQVTM, CDR2 ANQGSEA. The CDR3 sequence: CSASSTGELFF.

This clonotype is called medium-sized (0.01 to 0.1%) based on its frequency. The V gene is TRBV7-6, the J gene TRBJ2-5; TCRdb picks TRBD2, but there is no DNA to check that call. CDR1 SGHVS and CDR2 FNYEAQ come from the germline V gene. The CDR3 sequence is 15 residues long. The CDR3 reads CASSSHLAVQETQYF.

This clonotype is medium-sized by frequency. The chain combines TRBV5-4 with TRBJ2-1. Looked up from germline, CDR1 is SGHNT and CDR2 is YYREEE (reference sequence). The length of the CDR3 is 13 residues. CDR3 sequence reads: CASSLGVVDEQFF.